These T cell receptor beta chains were read from a single sample in a study of cytotoxic CD8 clonotypes in ibrutinib-treated CLL. Assay: immunoSEQ multiplex PCR; the TCRdb copy retains only in-frame clones and omits some. This sample has over 250,000 clones; 76% occur once, and the top ten carry approximately 5.1%. Sequencing was performed on PBMCs, taken at disease progression, from a patient treated with ibrutinib. Receptor source: a human donor with chronic lymphocytic leukemia. CDR3s include the opening cysteine and the closing phenylalanine or tryptophan. The order of the fields is CDR3 length, J gene, V gene, CDR3 protein.

cdr3_length: 15
j_call: TRBJ1-6
v_call: TRBV7-3
cdr3_aa: CASRDVGSYNSPLHF

cdr3_length: 14
j_call: TRBJ2-1
v_call: TRBV6-5
cdr3_aa: CASSPPKHYNEQFF

cdr3_length: 13
j_call: TRBJ2-7
v_call: TRBV7-2
cdr3_aa: CASSLRDGYEQYF

cdr3_length: 15
j_call: TRBJ2-5
v_call: TRBV10-3
cdr3_aa: CAISETSVRGETQYF

cdr3_length: 13
j_call: TRBJ1-1
v_call: TRBV2
cdr3_aa: CAGGADMNTEAFF

cdr3_length: 12
j_call: TRBJ1-1
v_call: TRBV19
cdr3_aa: CASSLRPAEAFF

cdr3_length: 14
j_call: TRBJ1-1
v_call: TRBV9
cdr3_aa: CASSALGENTEAFF

cdr3_length: 12
j_call: TRBJ2-1
v_call: TRBV15
cdr3_aa: CATSSDYNEQFF

cdr3_length: 15
j_call: TRBJ2-1
v_call: TRBV5-1
cdr3_aa: CASSLAGTGIFEQFF

cdr3_length: 15
j_call: TRBJ2-4
v_call: TRBV25-1
cdr3_aa: CASSDRALAKNIQYF

cdr3_length: 13
j_call: TRBJ2-2
v_call: TRBV29-1
cdr3_aa: CSVEGSNTGELFF

cdr3_length: 12
j_call: TRBJ2-5
v_call: TRBV14
cdr3_aa: CASSQVRQTQYF

cdr3_length: 14
j_call: TRBJ2-1
v_call: TRBV27
cdr3_aa: CASSLTSGYNEQFF

cdr3_length: 15
j_call: TRBJ2-3
v_call: TRBV5-1
cdr3_aa: CASSLSALSTDTQYF

cdr3_length: 17
j_call: TRBJ2-7
v_call: TRBV23-1
cdr3_aa: CASSQTTGQLSTYEQYF

cdr3_length: 14
j_call: TRBJ2-7
v_call: TRBV5-1
cdr3_aa: CASSVRDSAYEQYF

cdr3_length: 15
j_call: TRBJ2-3
v_call: TRBV9
cdr3_aa: CASSRNRGTTDTQYF

cdr3_length: 15
j_call: TRBJ2-2
v_call: TRBV2
cdr3_aa: CASSVSRVSTGELFF

cdr3_length: 14
j_call: TRBJ2-1
v_call: TRBV4-3
cdr3_aa: CASSQVRDNNEQFF

cdr3_length: 12
j_call: TRBJ2-7
v_call: TRBV5-1
cdr3_aa: CASSLGAYEQYF

cdr3_length: 14
j_call: TRBJ1-1
v_call: TRBV2
cdr3_aa: CASRGDRGDTEAFF

cdr3_length: 13
j_call: TRBJ2-5
v_call: TRBV7-8
cdr3_aa: CASSPALWETQYF

cdr3_length: 17
j_call: TRBJ2-3
v_call: TRBV7-8
cdr3_aa: CASSLLAVGGRTDTQYF

cdr3_length: 15
j_call: TRBJ1-1
v_call: TRBV5-1
cdr3_aa: CASTQVGQGRTEAFF

cdr3_length: 13
j_call: TRBJ2-7
v_call: TRBV6-1
cdr3_aa: CARLPQILYEQYF

cdr3_length: 17
j_call: TRBJ2-1
v_call: TRBV7-9
cdr3_aa: CASSSGPIAGVGDEQFF

cdr3_length: 13
j_call: TRBJ1-1
v_call: TRBV28
cdr3_aa: CASIGLMNTEAFF

cdr3_length: 13
j_call: TRBJ2-1
v_call: TRBV19
cdr3_aa: CASSIGDNKKQFF

cdr3_length: 14
j_call: TRBJ2-1
v_call: TRBV29-1
cdr3_aa: CSVEEGLVYNEQFF

cdr3_length: 14
j_call: TRBJ2-1
v_call: TRBV15
cdr3_aa: CATSRDRRQDEQFF

cdr3_length: 20
j_call: TRBJ2-7
v_call: TRBV5-5
cdr3_aa: CASSFRPGQLPPGMIYEQYF

cdr3_length: 15
j_call: TRBJ2-7
v_call: TRBV5-1
cdr3_aa: CASSLRTGGIYEQYF

cdr3_length: 13
j_call: TRBJ2-5
v_call: TRBV2
cdr3_aa: CASSEREPQAQYF

cdr3_length: 16
j_call: TRBJ2-6
v_call: TRBV29-1
cdr3_aa: CSVADRGPSRANVLTF

cdr3_length: 14
j_call: TRBJ1-2
v_call: TRBV7-2
cdr3_aa: CASSFLGQSYGYTF

cdr3_length: 15
j_call: TRBJ1-2
v_call: TRBV5-4
cdr3_aa: CASSLAGGLSYGYTF

cdr3_length: 13
j_call: TRBJ1-3
v_call: TRBV6-1
cdr3_aa: CASSDAPGSPIYF

cdr3_length: 15
j_call: TRBJ2-7
v_call: TRBV9
cdr3_aa: CASSVGGTRSYEQYF

cdr3_length: 13
j_call: TRBJ2-7
v_call: TRBV28
cdr3_aa: CASSRTADYEQYF

cdr3_length: 16
j_call: TRBJ1-1
v_call: TRBV11-2
cdr3_aa: CASSLGRRSMNTEAFF

cdr3_length: 14
j_call: TRBJ2-7
v_call: TRBV9
cdr3_aa: CASSADDSSYEQYF

cdr3_length: 15
j_call: TRBJ2-5
v_call: TRBV7-3
cdr3_aa: CASSPHRQDQETQYF

cdr3_length: 16
j_call: TRBJ2-7
v_call: TRBV10-3
cdr3_aa: CAISDRTGTGTNEQYF

cdr3_length: 13
j_call: TRBJ2-5
v_call: TRBV28
cdr3_aa: CASSPSGAETQYF

cdr3_length: 15
j_call: TRBJ1-2
v_call: TRBV7-9
cdr3_aa: CASSLQGGWKDGYTF

cdr3_length: 16
j_call: TRBJ2-3
v_call: TRBV7-6
cdr3_aa: CASSTPYRGFSDTQYF

cdr3_length: 13
j_call: TRBJ1-2
v_call: TRBV6-5
cdr3_aa: CASSWDRSYGYTF

cdr3_length: 16
j_call: TRBJ2-5
v_call: TRBV18
cdr3_aa: CASSPRQGARRETQYF

cdr3_length: 17
j_call: TRBJ2-7
v_call: TRBV11-2
cdr3_aa: CASSSQISGRRSGEQYF

cdr3_length: 15
j_call: TRBJ2-3
v_call: TRBV9
cdr3_aa: CASSAGDRIADTQYF

cdr3_length: 12
j_call: TRBJ2-7
v_call: TRBV5-1
cdr3_aa: CASSPRGYEQYF

cdr3_length: 14
j_call: TRBJ2-5
v_call: TRBV18
cdr3_aa: CASSPAAGEETQYF

cdr3_length: 14
j_call: TRBJ2-7
v_call: TRBV6-1
cdr3_aa: CASNRAGGEVEQYF

cdr3_length: 13
j_call: TRBJ1-1
v_call: TRBV28
cdr3_aa: CASSPTGPTEAFF

cdr3_length: 17
j_call: TRBJ2-3
v_call: TRBV4-1
cdr3_aa: CASSQESGQGFADTQYF